This T cell receptor beta chain was profiled in a study of early T cells in non-severe SARS-CoV-2 infection. Turning to the study itself: Sequencing of bulk RNA from unsorted whole blood was done, without chain pairing.

This clonotype was recorded a few times. J gave up 3 bases and V 5 bases, and 0 bases lay outside the gene matches. Germline loops: CDR1 DFQATT, CDR2 SNEGSKA (reference sequence). The CDR3 is made up of 12 amino acids. Attachment of unique molecular identifiers to individual cDNA molecules was performed. Via MiXCR, TCRdb re-called the 5' RACE reads, giving one row per CDR3 protein. Counted here are approximately 22,000 distinct CDR3 sequences, approximately 5% occurring once; the ten biggest clones make up approximately 15%. The source material was whole blood. This sequence originates from an adult who was a healthcare worker with PCR-confirmed SARS-CoV-2 infection or an uninfected control (not recorded which). The V and J genes are TRBV20-1 and TRBJ1-2, with 10 positions matching TRBD1. CDR3 in DNA: TGCAGTGCTGGACAGGGGGACTATGGCTACACCTTC. It yields the protein CSAGQGDYGYTF.